This T cell receptor (beta chain) was captured by sequencing in a study of CD8+ T cells in alopecia areata. Germline loops: CDR1 LNHDA, CDR2 SQIVND (reference sequence). The V and J ends lost 5 bases and 4 bases, in that order; junction bases with no gene match: 4. This CDR3 has 15 residues. Treatment defined: oral pan-JAK inhibitor, 5-10 mg twice daily. Extraction and reverse transcription of RNA yielded cDNA as the sequencing template. This table comes from immunoSEQ multiplex PCR, and its TCRdb copy is limited to in-frame clones, with some not included. The sample has just over 150,000 clones, roughly two thirds seen once; the top ten hold roughly 0.99%.

Source: CD4+ T cells sorted from blood, taken at week 4, from a patient treated with tofacitinib. The origin of this receptor is a human donor with alopecia areata. The rearrangement joins TRBV19 to TRBJ2-5, with 13 positions matching TRBD2. CDR3 sequence: CASSPLAGGGETQYF. Written as DNA, the CDR3 is TGTGCCAGTAGTCCACTAGCGGGAGGGGGAGAGACCCAGTACTTC. The full variable domain, rest sourced from reference TRBV19 and TRBJ2-5, is DGGITQSPKYLFRKEGQNVTLSCEQNLNHDAMYWYRQDPGQGLRLIYYSQIVNDFQKGDIAEGYSVSREKKESFPLTVTSAQKNPTAFYLCASSPLAGGGETQYFGPGTRLLVL.